The TCR beta chain under discussion was sequenced for a study of metastatic and nonmetastatic thyroid tumors. Germline values: CDR1 GTSNPN, CDR2 SVGIG (reference sequence). Trimming shortened V by 7 bases and J by 0 bases, and 11 bases separated the two germline ends. The CDR3 is 13 amino acids. TCRdb re-called the PCR reads via MiXCR. The data show 15,000 or so clones, with roughly an eighth seen just once and about 16% held by the top ten. No patient received treatment before thyroid surgery. Sequencing used tumor tissue. The origin of this receptor is a female donor with papillary thyroid cancer or a benign thyroid nodule (not recorded which). Some clones in this sample may be carry-over from other donors' samples. The V gene is TRBV30, the J gene TRBJ2-3; D unresolved. The chain's CDR3 is CALQLSSTDTQYF. Here the CDR3 DNA reads TGTGCCTTACAGCTGTCTAGCACAGATACGCAGTATTTT.